The clone carrying this T cell receptor beta chain has just one count. Deletions cut 0 bases from V and 5 bases from J, with 12 bases between. The CDR3 runs 14 residues. Per the germline V gene, CDR1 is SGHRS and CDR2 is YFSETQ. These data come from a study of control samples from healthy donors and cancer patients. Assay: immunoSEQ multiplex PCR; the TCRdb copy retains only in-frame clones and omits some. The sample has 160,000 or so clones; over 90% are singletons. The chain joins TRBV5-1 to TRBJ2-7; TRBD1 is a possible D gene (5 bases). The sequenced material came from blood. The source is a man in his fifties or sixties in good health. The CDR3 sequence is CASSLGQGRHEQYF. The CDR3 nucleotides are TGCGCCAGCAGCTTGGGTCAGGGTCGACACGAGCAGTACTTC.